This TCR beta chain is drawn from a study of blood T cell repertoires in COVID-19. About the research overall: Both acute and convalescent COVID-19 samples were obtained from the United States, Italy and Spain. In each case, the material was cDNA or gDNA derived from T cells, B-cell-depleted T cells, or PBMCs.

Source study methods: Scientists estimated how many nucleated cells there were by amplifying reference gene primers. The repertoire was sequenced with immunoSEQ multiplex PCR; TCRdb's copy has only in-frame clones and lacks some. From that table come the V and J calls and clone size; the DNA was used to work out D and trimming. The sample holds fewer than 100,000 clones; approximately 92% are singletons and the top ten take 0.75% to 0.8%. Germline V gene data show CDR1 as SGHRS and CDR2 as YFSETQ. V was shortened by 1 base and J by 4 bases, with 6 bases between the two germline ends. The CDR3 length is 13 residues.

The V call is TRBV5-1, the J call TRBJ1-3, with D tentatively TRBD1 (5 bases). This sequence was found in a woman older than 75 with acute or convalescent COVID-19. The sequencing input was peripheral blood. This CDR3 is CASSLRQGNTIYF. The CDR3 DNA sequence: TGCGCCAGCAGCTTGCGACAGGGAAACACCATATATTTT.